Listed here is a single T cell receptor beta chain. The sample comes from a study of CD8 T cells in Susac syndrome. Reverse transcription of about 0.5 to 1 ug RNA was carried out with random hexamers. TCR beta CDR3 was amplified by immunoSEQ covering 54 Vbeta and 13 Jbeta. Using its own MiXCR run on the immunoSEQ multiplex PCR reads, TCRdb lists one record per CDR3 protein. The sample includes some 140,000 distinct CDR3 sequences, approximately 95% seen only once; the top ten take about 0.18%. V lost 7 bases to trimming and J lost 0 bases; unmatched junction nucleotides: 6. The CDR3 extends over 16 amino acids. The V gene's germline CDR1 is SGDLS and CDR2 YYNGEE.

The chain joins TRBV9 to TRBJ2-2, with 10 bases fitting TRBD2. The sequence derives from a human donor with Susac syndrome. The sample comprised CD8+ T cells from PBMCs. The CDR3 here is CASSTTSGANTGELFF. The CDR3 region has the DNA TGTGCCAGCTCTACTACTAGCGGGGCGAACACCGGGGAGCTGTTTTTT.